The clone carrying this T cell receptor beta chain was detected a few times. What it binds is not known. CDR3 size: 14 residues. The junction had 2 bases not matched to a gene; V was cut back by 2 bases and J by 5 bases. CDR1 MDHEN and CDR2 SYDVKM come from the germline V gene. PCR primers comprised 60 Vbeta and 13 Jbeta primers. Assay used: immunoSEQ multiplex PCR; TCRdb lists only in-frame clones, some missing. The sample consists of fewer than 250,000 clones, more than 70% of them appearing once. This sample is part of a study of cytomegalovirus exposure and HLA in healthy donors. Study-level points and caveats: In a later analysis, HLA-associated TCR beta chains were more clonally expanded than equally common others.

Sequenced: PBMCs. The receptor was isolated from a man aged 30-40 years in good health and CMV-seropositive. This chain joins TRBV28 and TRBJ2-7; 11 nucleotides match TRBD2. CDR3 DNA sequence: TGTGCCAGCAGTTTAGGGACTAGCGGTCACGAGCAGTACTTC. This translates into CASSLGTSGHEQYF.